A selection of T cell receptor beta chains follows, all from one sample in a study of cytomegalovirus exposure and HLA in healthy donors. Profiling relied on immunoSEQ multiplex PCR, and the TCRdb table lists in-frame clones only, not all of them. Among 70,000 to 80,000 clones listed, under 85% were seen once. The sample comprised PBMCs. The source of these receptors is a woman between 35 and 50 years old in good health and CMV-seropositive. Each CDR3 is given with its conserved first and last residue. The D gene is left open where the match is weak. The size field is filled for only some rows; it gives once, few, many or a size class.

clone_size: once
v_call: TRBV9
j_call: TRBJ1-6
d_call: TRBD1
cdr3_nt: TGTGCCAGCAGGGGGACAGGGGAGGGGTCACCCCTCCACTTT
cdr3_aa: CASRGTGEGSPLHF

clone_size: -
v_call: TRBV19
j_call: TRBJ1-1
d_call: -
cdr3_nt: TGTGCCAGTAATGCGGGTATGAACACTGAAGCTTTCTTT
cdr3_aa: CASNAGMNTEAFF

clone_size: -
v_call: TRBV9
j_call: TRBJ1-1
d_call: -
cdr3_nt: TGTGCCAGCAGCACCCGACAGAGTATGAACACTGAAGCTTTCTTT
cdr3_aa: CASSTRQSMNTEAFF

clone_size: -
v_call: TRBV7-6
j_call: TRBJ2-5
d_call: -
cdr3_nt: TGTGCCAGCAGCTTGAGAAGGGGCCTCCAAGAGACCCAGTACTTC
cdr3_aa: CASSLRRGLQETQYF

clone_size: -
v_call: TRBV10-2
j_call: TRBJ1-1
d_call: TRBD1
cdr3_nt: TGCGCCAGCAGTGACCCCGACAGGGAGAGCACTGAAGCTTTCTTT
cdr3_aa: CASSDPDRESTEAFF

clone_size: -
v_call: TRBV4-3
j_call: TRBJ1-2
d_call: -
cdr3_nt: TGCGCCAGCAGCCAAGGAATGCCAGGCCCGATTAACTATGGCTACACCTTC
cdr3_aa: CASSQGMPGPINYGYTF

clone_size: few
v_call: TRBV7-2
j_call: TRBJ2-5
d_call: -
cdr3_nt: TGTGCCAGCAGCTTAGGGCAGGGAAGGGGAGAGACCCAGTACTTC
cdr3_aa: CASSLGQGRGETQYF

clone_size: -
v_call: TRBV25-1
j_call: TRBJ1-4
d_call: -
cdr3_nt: TGTGCCAGCAGTGAAATATGGGGGCTTGATGAAAAACTGTTTTTT
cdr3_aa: CASSEIWGLDEKLFF

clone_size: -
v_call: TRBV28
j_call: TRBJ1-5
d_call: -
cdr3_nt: TGTGCCAGCAGTTTTTCCATCAAGGGATCGGACTACAATCAGCCCCAGCATTTT
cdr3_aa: CASSFSIKGSDYNQPQHF

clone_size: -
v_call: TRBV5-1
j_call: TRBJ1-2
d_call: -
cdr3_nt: TGCGCCAGCAGCGCAGGACAGCTCGTCTATGGCTACACCTTC
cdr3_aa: CASSAGQLVYGYTF

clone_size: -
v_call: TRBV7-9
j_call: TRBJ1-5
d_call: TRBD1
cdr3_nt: TGTGCCAGCAGCGCGGACAGGGGGTATCAGCCCCAGCATTTT
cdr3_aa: CASSADRGYQPQHF

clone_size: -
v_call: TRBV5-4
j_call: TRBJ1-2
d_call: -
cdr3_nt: TGTGCCAGCAGCTTGGGACCTTGGGAGTCGGGCTATGGCTACACCTTC
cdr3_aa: CASSLGPWESGYGYTF

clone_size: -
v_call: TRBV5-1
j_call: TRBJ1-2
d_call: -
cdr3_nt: TGCGCCAGCAGCTTGGAGGCGGAGACTAACTATGGCTACACCTTC
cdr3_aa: CASSLEAETNYGYTF

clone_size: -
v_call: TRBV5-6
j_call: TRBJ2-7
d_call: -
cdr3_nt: TGTGCCAGCAGCTTGAGGGCAGGGTACGAGCAGTACTTC
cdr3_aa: CASSLRAGYEQYF

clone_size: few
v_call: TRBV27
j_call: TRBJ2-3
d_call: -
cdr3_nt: TGTGCCAGCAGCTGGGACTTCACAGATACGCAGTATTTT
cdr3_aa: CASSWDFTDTQYF

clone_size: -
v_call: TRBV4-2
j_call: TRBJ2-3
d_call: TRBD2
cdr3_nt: TGTGCCAGCAGCTCCCGGGAGGGTGGGAACAAAGATACGCAGTATTTT
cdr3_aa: CASSSREGGNKDTQYF

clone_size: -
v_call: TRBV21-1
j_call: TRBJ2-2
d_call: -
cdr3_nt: TGTGCCAGCAGCAAAGTGCACAGCGGGACCGGGGAGCTGTTTTTT
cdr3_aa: CASSKVHSGTGELFF

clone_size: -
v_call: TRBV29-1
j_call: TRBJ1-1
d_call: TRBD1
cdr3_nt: TGCAGCGTGGGACAGGGTGGCACTGAAGCTTTCTTT
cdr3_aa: CSVGQGGTEAFF

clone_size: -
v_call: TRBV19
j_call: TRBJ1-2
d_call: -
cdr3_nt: TGTGCCAGTAGTATTGGGACGCCCAGGGGTCCTGGCTACACCTTC
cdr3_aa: CASSIGTPRGPGYTF

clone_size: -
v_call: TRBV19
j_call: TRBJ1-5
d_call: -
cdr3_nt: TGTGCCAGTGGGGGGGGCGACTCCCACAATCAGCCCCAGCATTTT
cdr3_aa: CASGGGDSHNQPQHF

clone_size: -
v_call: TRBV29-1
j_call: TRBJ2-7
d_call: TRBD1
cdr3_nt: TGCAGCGTCGGACAGGGGGGCCACTCCTACGAGCAGTACTTC
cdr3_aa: CSVGQGGHSYEQYF

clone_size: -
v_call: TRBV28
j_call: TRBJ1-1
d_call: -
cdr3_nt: TGTGCCAGCAGTGACCTCATGGCGGAGAGCACTGAAGCTTTCTTT
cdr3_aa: CASSDLMAESTEAFF